This T cell receptor (beta chain) stems from a study of OX40 agonist ivuxolimab in advanced cancers. This clone was seen only once. Data came from immunoSEQ multiplex PCR; TCRdb stores just in-frame clones and leaves some out. The profile shows 29,000 or so clones, around nine tenths of them singletons. The CDR3 length is 14 residues. Germline assignment: CDR1 KGHSH and CDR2 LQKENI. V lost 6 bases and J lost 2, with 10 bases in between. The chain combines TRBV18 with TRBJ1-4; D uncertain. The receptor was derived from an adult with an advanced solid tumor such as melanoma, head and neck, liver or kidney cancer. The sequences come from CD4+ or CD8+ T cells sorted from blood, collected in a trial of the OX40 agonist ivuxolimab. CDR3 residues: CASSPSATNEKLFF. CDR3 DNA: TGTGCCAGCTCCCCGTCGGCCACTAATGAAAAACTGTTTTTT.